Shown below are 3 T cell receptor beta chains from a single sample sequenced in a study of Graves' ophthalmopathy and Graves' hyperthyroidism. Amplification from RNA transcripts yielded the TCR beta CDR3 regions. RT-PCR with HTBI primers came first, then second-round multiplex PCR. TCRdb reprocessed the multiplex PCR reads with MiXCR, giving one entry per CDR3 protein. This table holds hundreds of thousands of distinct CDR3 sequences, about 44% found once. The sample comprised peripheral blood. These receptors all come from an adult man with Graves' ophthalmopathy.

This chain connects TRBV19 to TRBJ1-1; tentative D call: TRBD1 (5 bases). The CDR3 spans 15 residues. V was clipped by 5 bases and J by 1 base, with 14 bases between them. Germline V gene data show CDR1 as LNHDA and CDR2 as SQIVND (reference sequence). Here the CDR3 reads CASSSGQVTNTEAFF. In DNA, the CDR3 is TGTGCCAGTAGTTCTGGACAAGTGACGAACACTGAAGCTTTCTTT.

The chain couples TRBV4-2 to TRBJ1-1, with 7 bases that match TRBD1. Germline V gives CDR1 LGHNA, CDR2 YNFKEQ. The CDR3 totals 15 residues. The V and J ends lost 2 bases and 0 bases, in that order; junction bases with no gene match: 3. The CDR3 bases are TGTGCCAGCAGCCAACCCGACAGGGTGAACACTGAAGCTTTCTTT. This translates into CASSQPDRVNTEAFF.

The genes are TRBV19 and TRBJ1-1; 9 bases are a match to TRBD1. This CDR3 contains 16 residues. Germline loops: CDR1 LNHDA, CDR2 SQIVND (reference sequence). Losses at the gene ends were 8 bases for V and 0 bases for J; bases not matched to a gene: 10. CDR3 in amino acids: CASLHGTGNLNTEAFF. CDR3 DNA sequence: TGTGCCAGTCTTCACGGGACAGGGAATCTGAACACTGAAGCTTTCTTT.